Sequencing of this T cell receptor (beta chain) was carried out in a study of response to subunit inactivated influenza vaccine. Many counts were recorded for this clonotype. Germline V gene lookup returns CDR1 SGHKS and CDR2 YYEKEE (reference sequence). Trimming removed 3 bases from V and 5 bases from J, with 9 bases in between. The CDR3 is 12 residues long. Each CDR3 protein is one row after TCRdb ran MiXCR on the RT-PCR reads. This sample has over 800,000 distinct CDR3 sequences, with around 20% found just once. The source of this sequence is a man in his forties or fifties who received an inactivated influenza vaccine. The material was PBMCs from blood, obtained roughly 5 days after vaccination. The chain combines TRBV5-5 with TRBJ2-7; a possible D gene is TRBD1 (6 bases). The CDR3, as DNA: TGTGCCAGCAGCTCCCAGGGGAACGAGCAGTACTTC. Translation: CASSSQGNEQYF.